This T cell receptor (beta chain) was identified during a study of vaccination and CD4 T cells after COVID-19. Looking at the study overall: Stimuli were overlapping spike peptide pools of SARS-CoV-2 and three common cold coronaviruses (HCoV-NL63, HCoV-OC43, HCoV-229E). Some control cultures received a CEFX pool, which served as the positive control. Others received an HIV-1 Nef pool or no peptide.

Trimming cost V 2 bases and J 0 bases, with 8 bases left between them. The CDR3 contains 15 residues. Germline values: CDR1 SGHTA, CDR2 FQGNSA. Details on this clonotype: Antigen unknown.

The Oncomine TCR Beta short-read assay sequenced DNA from cultured CD4+ T cells. TCRdb processed the PCR reads anew with MiXCR; each CDR3 protein has one entry. The sample includes roughly 14,000 distinct CDR3 sequences, 40% to 50% of them seen just once. Treatment in this sample: approximately 9-day PBMC culture with coronavirus spike peptide pools or control peptides (ViraFEST assay). ViraFEST used peptide pools to expand antigen-specific T cells before TCR sequencing. Alongside 8 to 10 IU/ml IL-2 and around 10 ug/ml peptide pools, PBMCs were cultured at about 2.2 million per well. The source is a human donor who had recovered from COVID-19. The specimen sequenced was CD4+ T cells from blood, cultured in vitro. J is TRBJ1-3 and V is TRBV7-2; D possibly corresponds to TRBD1 (5 bases). CDR3: CASSLRQLSGNTIYF. The CDR3 bases are TGTGCCAGCAGCTTAAGACAGCTCTCTGGAAACACCATATATTTT.